The 3 T cell receptor beta chains below come from one sample, sequenced in a study of CD8+ T cells in alopecia areata. Sequencing templates came from extracted RNA that was reverse transcribed into cDNA. Some clones are missing from TCRdb's copy, which holds only in-frame ones; the method was immunoSEQ multiplex PCR. The sample includes some 120,000 clones, 47% of them seen just once. The sequenced sample consisted of NKG2D-low CD8+ T cells sorted from blood. The origin of the receptors is a human donor with alopecia areata.

Only a few counts were recorded for this clone. For the CDR3, the DNA is TGCGCCAGCAGTCCGGGACAGGGACATGATACGCAGTATTTT. It translates to CASSPGQGHDTQYF. This chain links TRBV4-1 with TRBJ2-3; the match to TRBD1 covers 9 bases. V was clipped by 6 bases and J by 6 bases; unmatched bases: 7. This CDR3 region has 14 residues. Per germline, CDR1 MGHRA and CDR2 YSYEKL.

The chain carries TRBV18 and TRBJ2-7; a possible D gene is TRBD1 (5 bases). CDR1 and CDR2 from the germline V gene are KGHSH and LQKENI. The CDR3 is 12 residues long. V lost 3 bases, J lost 6 bases, and 9 bases lay in between. In DNA form, the CDR3 reads TGTGCCAGCTCACCCCCAGGGTTCGAGCAGTACTTC. Translated, it gives CASSPPGFEQYF.

The V call is TRBV29-1, the J call TRBJ2-2; D ambiguous. Trimming shortened V by 7 bases and J by 2 bases, and 11 bases separated the two germline ends. Germline V lookup: CDR1 SQVTM, CDR2 ANQGSEA. The CDR3 consists of 13 residues. The CDR3 here is CSADALNTGELFF. The CDR3 bases are TGCAGCGCAGACGCGCTAAACACCGGGGAGCTGTTTTTT.